A single sample is the source of the 8 T cell receptor beta chains below, sequenced in a study of beta chain features in type 1 diabetes. No antigen has been identified for these receptors. Findings of the study overall: In every one of the four CD4+ subsets, TCRB CDR3s were moderately but significantly shorter in Type 1 diabetes patients.

Of the isolated RNA, all was reverse transcribed, and so the sequenced material was expressed TCRB transcripts. Clones were read by immunoSEQ multiplex PCR, and TCRdb kept only the in-frame ones, dropping some. The sample has about 370,000 clones; about 10% are singletons. Sequences were obtained from central memory CD4+ T cells from blood. These receptors originate from a man aged 25 to 40 with type 1 diabetes.

This clone occurred a few times. A single base is all that separates this from a far larger clone, so a read error is likely. The V gene is TRBV7-3, the J gene TRBJ1-5; D unresolved. This CDR3 contains 13 residues. Germline assignment: CDR1 SGHTA and CDR2 FQGTGA. The germline V and J ends were trimmed by 5 bases and 1 base, with 6 bases remaining between them. CDR3 residues: CASSHDSNQPQHF. The CDR3 nucleotides read TGTGCCAGCAGCCATGACAGCAATCAGCCCCAGCATTTT.

This clone was seen more than once but under ten times. The J gene is TRBJ2-1, the V gene TRBV7-8; 12 bases match TRBD2. V was pared by 5 bases and J by 10 bases, with 18 bases of the junction left unmatched. This CDR3 has 18 residues. The V gene's germline CDR1 is SGHVS and CDR2 FQNEAQ. The CDR3 region has the DNA TGTGCCAGCAGCCCACCCTTCCGACTAGCGGGAGTCTTCGGGGAGCAGTTCTTC. It codes for CASSPPFRLAGVFGEQFF.

This clone was observed a handful of times. The gene calls are TRBV7-6 and TRBJ2-7; D tentatively reads TRBD1 or TRBD2 (5 bases each). CDR1 SGHVS and CDR2 FNYEAQ come from the germline V gene. The CDR3 runs 11 residues. Trimming cost V 5 bases and J 6 bases, with 8 bases left between them. The CDR3 DNA follows: TGTGCCAGCAGCCCGGGACGCGAGCAGTACTTC. Its protein is CASSPGREQYF.

V and J are TRBV9 and TRBJ2-1; 11 bases agree with TRBD2. Germline V gene lookup returns CDR1 SGDLS and CDR2 YYNGEE. V lost 5 bases to trimming and J lost 6 bases; unmatched junction nucleotides: 7. The length of the CDR3 is 15 residues. CDR3: CASSPGLAGFNEQFF. CDR3 DNA sequence: TGTGCCAGCAGTCCCGGACTAGCGGGTTTCAATGAGCAGTTCTTC.

This clone was seen only a few times. This chain links TRBV5-1 with TRBJ1-2; 12 nucleotides align to TRBD1. Germline CDR1 SGHRS, CDR2 YFSETQ. The J segment lost 9 bases and the V segment lost 1 base, leaving 10 bases of the junction unmatched. The CDR3 totals 16 residues. The CDR3 loop is CASSLNPGQGAVSYTF. The DNA for the CDR3 is TGCGCCAGCAGCTTGAACCCGGGACAGGGGGCAGTTAGCTACACCTTC.

The chain links TRBV4-1 to TRBJ2-1, with 13 bases matching TRBD2. V lost 4 bases, J lost 7 bases, and 7 bases stayed unmatched. This CDR3 contains 16 residues. The germline gives CDR1 MGHRA, CDR2 YSYEKL. Here the CDR3 DNA reads TGCGCCAGCAGCCCGGCCGGACTAGCGGGAGCAAATGAGCAGTTCTTC. Translation gives CASSPAGLAGANEQFF.

The chain uses TRBV2 and TRBJ2-7, with 7 bases lining up with TRBD1. From germline, CDR1 is SNHLY and CDR2 FYNNEI. The CDR3 sequence is 13 residues long. V shed 5 bases and J 6 bases; nucleotides not matched to a gene: 7. The CDR3 region has the DNA TGTGCCAGCAGTTTAACCGCAGGGGGCGAGCAGTACTTC. It translates to CASSLTAGGEQYF. Variable domain in full (rest from reference TRBV2 and TRBJ2-7): EPEVTQTPSHQVTQMGQEVILRCVPISNHLYFYWYRQILGQKVEFLVSFYNNEISEKSEIFDDQFSVERPDGSNFTLKIRSTKLEDSAMYFCASSLTAGGEQYFGPGTRLTVT.

The chain carries TRBV7-2 and TRBJ1-1; tentatively, D is TRBD1 (5 bases). Trimming removed 7 bases from V and 4 bases from J, with 13 bases in between. The CDR3 covers 13 residues. Germline CDR1 is SGHTA and CDR2 is FQGNSA. CDR3 residues: CASTFLGGTEAFF. In DNA form, the CDR3 reads TGTGCCAGCACCTTTTTGGGGGGCACTGAAGCTTTCTTT. Variable domain in full (rest from reference TRBV7-2 and TRBJ1-1): GAGVSQSPSNKVTEKGKDVELRCDPISGHTALYWYRQSLGQGLEFLIYFQGNSAPDKSGLPSDRFSAERTGGSVSTLTIQRTQQEDSAVYLCASTFLGGTEAFFGQGTRLTVV.